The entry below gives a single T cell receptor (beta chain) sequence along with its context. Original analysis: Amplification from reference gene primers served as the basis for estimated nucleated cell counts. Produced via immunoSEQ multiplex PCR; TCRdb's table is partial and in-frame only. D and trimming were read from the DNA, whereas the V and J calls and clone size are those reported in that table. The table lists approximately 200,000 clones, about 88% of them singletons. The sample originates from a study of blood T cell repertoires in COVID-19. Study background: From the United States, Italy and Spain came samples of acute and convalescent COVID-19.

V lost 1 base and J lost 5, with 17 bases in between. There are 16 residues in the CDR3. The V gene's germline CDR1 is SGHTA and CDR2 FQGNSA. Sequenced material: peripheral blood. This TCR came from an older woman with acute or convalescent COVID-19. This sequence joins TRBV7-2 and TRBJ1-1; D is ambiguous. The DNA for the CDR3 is TGTGCCAGCAGCTTAGGGAGGCGGGATTATGGGACTGAAGCTTTCTTT. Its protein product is CASSLGRRDYGTEAFF.